Below are 10 T cell receptor beta chains sequenced from a single sample in a study of blood T cell repertoires in COVID-19. Sequencing used immunoSEQ multiplex PCR; TCRdb keeps in-frame clones, though not all of them. The data contain 130,000 to 150,000 clones, around four fifths of them seen just once; the ten biggest clones take up 6.2%. The source material was PBMCs or T cells enriched from blood (not recorded which). These receptors all come from a woman aged 40 to 50 who had recovered from COVID-19.

Only a few counts were recorded for this clone. The CDR3 DNA follows: TGTGCCAGCAGTCCATCCCGGGATACGAATTCACCCCTCCACTTT. It specifies CASSPSRDTNSPLHF. This chain uses TRBV6-5 with TRBJ1-6; no definite D call. The germline gives CDR1 MNHEY, CDR2 SVGAGI. V dropped 5 bases and J dropped 7 bases, with 15 bases sitting between them. This CDR3 spans 15 amino acids.

The chain couples TRBV30 to TRBJ2-1, with 12 bases matching TRBD2. This CDR3 has 17 amino acids. With V trimmed by 1 base and J by 6 bases, 10 bases remained unmatched. In germline, CDR1 is GTSNPN, CDR2 SVGIG (reference sequence). CDR3 residues: CAWSDRYLAGGLNEQFF. Written as DNA, the CDR3 is TGTGCCTGGAGTGACCGATATCTAGCGGGGGGGCTCAATGAGCAGTTCTTC.

This chain links TRBV5-4 with TRBJ2-1; D call uncertain. This CDR3 has 16 residues. Germline V gene lookup returns CDR1 SGHNT and CDR2 YYREEE (reference sequence). Trimming took 0 bases from V and 3 from J, leaving 13 bases between them. The CDR3 region has the DNA TGTGCCAGCAGCTTGGAATCCCACTCCCTCTACAATGAGCAGTTCTTC. The encoded protein is CASSLESHSLYNEQFF.

This clone was counted once. The genes are TRBV5-4 and TRBJ1-2; 10 positions match TRBD1. The CDR3 spans 17 residues. J was trimmed by 2 bases and V by 0 bases; bases with no gene match: 7. Germline CDR1 is SGHNT and CDR2 is YYREEE (reference sequence). The chain's CDR3 is CASSLGGTGAKNYGYTF. CDR3 nucleotides: TGTGCCAGCAGCTTGGGTGGGACAGGGGCTAAAAACTATGGCTACACCTTC.

V is TRBV2 and J is TRBJ2-3, with D tentatively TRBD1 (5 bases). Germline V CDR1 and CDR2: SNHLY, FYNNEI. The CDR3 is 12 residues long. Trimming stripped 4 bases from V and 8 bases from J, with 10 bases between. For the CDR3, the DNA is TGTGCCAGCAGTGGGGGTCAGGGTACGCAGTATTTT. Its protein is CASSGGQGTQYF.

V is TRBV5-1 and J is TRBJ2-3; perhaps TRBD2 as D (6 bases). The CDR3 spans 16 residues. V was shortened by 1 base and J by 1 base, with 13 bases between the two germline ends. Looked up from germline, CDR1 is SGHRS and CDR2 is YFSETQ. The CDR3, as DNA: TGCGCCAGCAGCTTGTATGGGGGAGGCGGCACAGATACGCAGTATTTT. It specifies CASSLYGGGGTDTQYF.

The chain employs TRBV3-1 (or the pseudogene TRBV3-2) and TRBJ2-3; 7 nucleotides agree with TRBD2. The junction had 9 bases not matched to a gene; V was cut back by 0 bases and J by 6 bases. The CDR3 contains 16 residues. Germline V lookup: CDR1 LGHDT, CDR2 YNNKEL (reference sequence). The CDR3 nucleotides read TGTGCCAGCAGCCAAGAAAATATCCGGGGAGGGGATACGCAGTATTTT. Its translation: CASSQENIRGGDTQYF.

This clone was seen a single time. The chain uses TRBV6-5 and TRBJ1-1, with a possible D match to TRBD1 (5 bases). Per germline, CDR1 MNHEY and CDR2 SVGAGI. This CDR3 contains 14 residues. Deletions cut 8 bases from V and 2 bases from J, with 15 bases between. The CDR3 DNA reads TGTGCCAGCCCCAGGGAGGGAGTAAACACTGAAGCTTTCTTT. Its protein product is CASPREGVNTEAFF.

The chain couples TRBV19 to TRBJ2-1; 8 bases match TRBD1. The CDR3 extends over 16 amino acids. From germline, CDR1 is LNHDA and CDR2 SQIVND (reference sequence). V lost 5 bases to trimming and J lost 0 bases; unmatched junction nucleotides: 6. The CDR3 DNA reads TGTGCCAGTAGTCGAGGCAGGGGGCCCTCCTACAATGAGCAGTTCTTC. Translation: CASSRGRGPSYNEQFF.

This clone was observed a few times. The V gene is TRBV4-2, the J gene TRBJ1-5; D unclear. There are 15 residues in the CDR3. Looked up from germline, CDR1 is LGHNA and CDR2 is YNFKEQ. The germline V and J ends were trimmed by 1 base and 1 base, with 8 bases remaining between them. The CDR3 region is CASSQVPGSNQPQHF. CDR3 DNA sequence: TGTGCCAGCAGCCAAGTACCCGGGAGCAATCAGCCCCAGCATTTT.